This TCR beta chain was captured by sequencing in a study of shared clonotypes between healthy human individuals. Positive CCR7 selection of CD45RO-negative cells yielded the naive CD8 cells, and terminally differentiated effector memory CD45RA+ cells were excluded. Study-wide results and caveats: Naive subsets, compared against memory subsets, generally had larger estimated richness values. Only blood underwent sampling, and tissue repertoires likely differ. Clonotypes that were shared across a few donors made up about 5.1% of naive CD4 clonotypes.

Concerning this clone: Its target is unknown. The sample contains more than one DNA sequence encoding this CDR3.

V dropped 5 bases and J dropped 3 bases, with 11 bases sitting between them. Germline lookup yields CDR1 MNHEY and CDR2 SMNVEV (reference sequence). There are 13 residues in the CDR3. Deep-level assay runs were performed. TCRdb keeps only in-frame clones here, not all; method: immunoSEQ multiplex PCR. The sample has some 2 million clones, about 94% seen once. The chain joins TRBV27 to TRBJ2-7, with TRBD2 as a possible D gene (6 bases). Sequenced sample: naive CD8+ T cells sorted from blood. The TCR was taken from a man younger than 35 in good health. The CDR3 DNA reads TGTGCCAGCAGTCTAGGACTATTCTACGAGCAGTACTTC. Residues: CASSLGLFYEQYF.